This TCR beta chain was sequenced in a study of Ad26.COV2.S vaccination and SARS-CoV-2 variants. The overall study: Once, or twice with 56 days between doses, Ad26.COV2.S was given intramuscularly.

Only in-frame clones appear in the TCRdb table, and some are missing; sequencing was by immunoSEQ multiplex PCR. The data contain around 450,000 clones, 88% of them singletons. Treatment given: some 19 received Ad26.COV2.S at low or high dose, single or two shots; several received placebo; per-sample allocation not given. At day 63 after the first vaccine or placebo injection, samples were drawn. The source is a person aged 18 to 65 who received the Ad26.COV2.S COVID-19 vaccine or a placebo. Sequenced material: peripheral blood, taken in a trial of Ad26.COV2.S vaccine versus placebo.

The CDR3 loop is CASSLDSSGANVLTF. CDR3 DNA sequence: TGTGCCAGCAGTCTCGACAGCTCTGGGGCCAACGTCCTGACTTTC. V and J are TRBV11-2 and TRBJ2-6; tentatively, D is TRBD1 (5 bases). Germline loops: CDR1 SGHAT, CDR2 FQNNGV. Trimming left V 6 bases short and J 0 bases short, with 9 bases between. There are 15 residues in the CDR3.